This passage covers 11 T cell receptor beta chains from one sample sequenced in a study of neurological immune-mediated disorders. Using its own MiXCR run on the 5' RACE reads, TCRdb lists one record per CDR3 protein. The sample lists under 75,000 distinct CDR3 sequences, around 5% occurring once. The sample consisted of PBMCs. These receptor sequences come from a human donor with multiple sclerosis. The donor label of this sample is uncertain.

This clonotype was found many times. This chain joins TRBV3-1 and TRBJ2-7; no reliable D call. The germline V gene encodes CDR1 LGHDT and CDR2 YNNKEL (reference sequence). Deletions cut 4 bases from V and 4 bases from J, with 5 bases between. This CDR3 region has 11 residues. The CDR3 here is CASSRAYEQYF. The DNA for the CDR3 is TGTGCCAGCAGCCGAGCGTACGAGCAGTACTTC.

In its sample, this clonotype was seen many times. The rearrangement links TRBV2 to TRBJ1-6; D uncertain. Trimming removed 4 bases from V and 13 bases from J, with 17 bases in between. Germline lookup yields CDR1 SNHLY and CDR2 FYNNEI. This CDR3 has 14 residues. CDR3 in amino acids: CASSGPEWSSPLHF. The CDR3 DNA follows: TGTGCCAGCAGTGGCCCGGAATGGAGTTCCCCCCTCCACTTT.

This clonotype was counted ten times or more. This rearrangement joins TRBV5-1 to TRBJ2-1; 13 nucleotides match TRBD2. This CDR3 comprises 15 residues. Unmatched junction bases numbered 8, after V lost 6 bases and J lost 8 bases. Germline lookup yields CDR1 SGHRS and CDR2 YFSETQ. Here the CDR3 reads CASTTSGGASDEQFF. The CDR3 DNA sequence: TGCGCCAGCACAACTAGCGGGGGGGCCTCGGATGAGCAGTTCTTC.

This clonotype was seen many times. The chain carries TRBV5-1 and TRBJ2-3; 8 nucleotides agree with TRBD1. V lost 4 bases and J lost 6; bases outside the gene matches: 10. The CDR3 runs to 15 residues. The germline V gene encodes CDR1 SGHRS and CDR2 YFSETQ. The CDR3 loop reads CASSLGQALGDTQYF. CDR3 bases: TGCGCCAGCAGCCTGGGACAGGCCCTGGGGGATACGCAGTATTTT.

This clonotype occurred many times. This chain joins TRBV7-2 and TRBJ2-7; 7 bases fit TRBD1. J gave up 0 bases and V 5 bases, and 7 bases lay outside the gene matches. Germline V CDR1 and CDR2: SGHTA, FQGNSA. The CDR3 is 15 amino acids. The CDR3 DNA reads TGTGCCAGCAGCATGACAGGGCTCAGCTCCTACGAGCAGTACTTC. Translated, it gives CASSMTGLSSYEQYF. Together with reference TRBV7-2 and TRBJ2-7, the CDR3 gives the full variable domain: GAGVSQSPSNKVTEKGKDVELRCDPISGHTALYWYRQSLGQGLEFLIYFQGNSAPDKSGLPSDRFSAERTGGSVSTLTIQRTQQEDSAVYLCASSMTGLSSYEQYFGPGTRLTVT.

This clonotype was seen many times. The J gene is TRBJ2-7, the V gene TRBV5-6, with D possibly being TRBD1 (6 bases). The length of the CDR3 is 15 residues. Trimming removed 0 bases at V and 5 bases at J, with 15 bases between. CDR1 and CDR2 from the germline V gene are SGHDT and YYEEEE. CDR3 region: CASSLGPRDINEQYF. DNA for the CDR3: TGTGCCAGCAGCTTGGGGCCCCGGGACATCAACGAGCAGTACTTC. Looking up the rest from reference TRBV5-6 and TRBJ2-7 gives the full variable domain: DAGVTQSPTHLIKTRGQQVTLRCSPKSGHDTVSWYQQALGQGPQFIFQYYEEEERQRGNFPDRFSGHQFPNYSSELNVNALLLGDSALYLCASSLGPRDINEQYFGPGTRLTVT.

This clonotype was counted many times. This sequence joins TRBV12-3 or TRBV12-4 and TRBJ1-1, with D uncertain. Trimming stripped 4 bases from V and 0 bases from J, with 9 bases between. CDR3 length equals 14 residues. The CDR3 nucleotides are TGTGCCAGCAGTTACGGTGAGATGAACACTGAAGCTTTCTTT. This encodes CASSYGEMNTEAFF.

This clonotype was recorded many times. J is TRBJ2-1 and V is TRBV5-5; 11 nucleotides agree with TRBD2. The CDR3 spans 13 residues. V shed 5 bases and J 8 bases; nucleotides not matched to a gene: 3. CDR1 and CDR2 from the germline V gene are SGHKS and YYEKEE (reference sequence). CDR3 residues: CASRTSGVDEQFF. CDR3 DNA: TGTGCCAGCAGGACTAGCGGGGTAGATGAGCAGTTCTTC. Variable domain in full (rest from reference TRBV5-5 and TRBJ2-1): DAGVTQSPTHLIKTRGQQVTLRCSPISGHKSVSWYQQVLGQGPQFIFQYYEKEERGRGNFPDRFSARQFPNYSSELNVNALLLGDSALYLCASRTSGVDEQFFGPGTRLTVL.

This clonotype was seen many times. This chain connects TRBV12-3 or TRBV12-4 to TRBJ2-2; 8 nucleotides agree with TRBD1. The CDR3 totals 16 residues. J gave up 3 bases and V 6 bases, and 9 bases lay outside the gene matches. The CDR3 region has the DNA TGTGCCAGCAGCCGGGGGCAGGGGGCAGACACCGGGGAGCTGTTTTTT. It codes for CASSRGQGADTGELFF.

The rearrangement links TRBV18 to TRBJ1-2; tentative D call: TRBD1 (5 bases). The CDR3 runs to 15 residues. The V end lost 3 bases, the J end lost 6 bases, and 17 bases lay between the germline ends. The germline gives CDR1 KGHSH, CDR2 LQKENI. CDR3 protein: CASSPNRSPTNGYTF. Written as DNA, the CDR3 is TGTGCCAGCTCACCGAACAGGTCGCCTACTAATGGCTACACCTTC.

This clonotype occurred many times. The chain employs TRBV5-1 and TRBJ2-2, with no clear D. The CDR3 consists of 13 residues. Trimming removed 7 bases at V and 1 base at J, with 8 bases between. Germline CDR1 is SGHRS and CDR2 is YFSETQ. The CDR3: CASRQENTGELFF. CDR3 bases: TGCGCCAGCCGGCAGGAGAACACCGGGGAGCTGTTTTTT.